The rows below give T cell receptor beta chains drawn from one sample of a study of T cells in Graves' hyperthyroidism and ophthalmopathy. MiXCR, applied by TCRdb to the multiplex PCR reads, yields one record per CDR3 protein. Of 750,000 to 950,000 distinct CDR3 sequences listed, around 39% are singletons. Source material: blood. Receptors originate from a young man with Graves' hyperthyroidism. CDR3s include the opening cysteine and the closing phenylalanine or tryptophan. A D gene is named only where the DNA matches it firmly. A row's size may be missing; if present it is once, few, many or a size class.

clone_size,v_call,j_call,d_call,cdr3_nt,cdr3_aa
-,TRBV30,TRBJ1-1,TRBD1,TGTGCCTGGAGTGTCCGGGGACAGGGTAAGACTGAAGCTTTCTTT,CAWSVRGQGKTEAFF
few,TRBV20-1,TRBJ2-7,TRBD1,TGCAGTGCGAGGGGTGGGACAGATCCTTTCTACGAGCAGTACTTC,CSARGGTDPFYEQYF
many,TRBV29-1,TRBJ1-1,-,TGCAGCGTTCCGTTCGGCGGCCCGGGCACTGAAGCTTTCTTT,CSVPFGGPGTEAFF
few,TRBV27,TRBJ1-1,-,TGTGCCAGCAGTCCTCTTGTACAGGGACCTGAAGCTTTCTTT,CASSPLVQGPEAFF
-,TRBV6-5,TRBJ1-2,-,TGTGCCACCATTAAGGGGCCAGGAAGCTACACCTTC,CATIKGPGSYTF
-,TRBV29-1,TRBJ1-2,-,TGCAGCGTTGATTTCCCGGGAGGCTATGGCTACACCTTC,CSVDFPGGYGYTF
few,TRBV7-2,TRBJ2-2,TRBD2,TGTGCCAGCAGCTTAACTAGCGGGGGGAACACCGGGGAGCTGTTTTTT,CASSLTSGGNTGELFF
few,TRBV6-5,TRBJ2-5,TRBD2,TGTGCCAGCAGTTACTACGCGGGGGGAGGCGAGACCCAGTACTTC,CASSYYAGGGETQYF
-,TRBV20-1,TRBJ2-2,-,TGCAGTGCTAGAGATACAGCCAACGGGGAGCTGTTTTTT,CSARDTANGELFF
few,TRBV6-6,TRBJ1-1,TRBD1,TGTGCCAGCGTCTCTCCTTTCAGGGGGTATGAAGCTTTCTTT,CASVSPFRGYEAFF
many,TRBV9,TRBJ1-1,TRBD1,TGTGCCAGCAGCGTTGGGACAGGGGGCATTGAAGCTTTCTTT,CASSVGTGGIEAFF
-,TRBV2,TRBJ2-7,-,TGTGCCAGCAGTGAGTTATCACAGAGCTCCTACGAGCAGTACTTC,CASSELSQSSYEQYF
-,TRBV28,TRBJ2-7,TRBD2,TGTGCCAGTTTAGCGGGAGGTTGGGACGAGCAGTACTTC,CASLAGGWDEQYF
many,TRBV2,TRBJ1-6,-,TGTGCCAGCAGTGAATCCGGATCGGGCAATTCACCCCTCCACTTT,CASSESGSGNSPLHF
many,TRBV2,TRBJ1-1,-,TGTGCCAGCAGGACCGACAGGATTGAAGCTTTCTTT,CASRTDRIEAFF
-,TRBV2,TRBJ1-2,-,TGTGCCAGCAGGGGGATCTATGGCTACACCTTC,CASRGIYGYTF
few,TRBV5-1,TRBJ1-1,TRBD1,TGCGCCAGCAGCCCAAGGACAGGGTTAGTGGCTGAAGCTTTCTTT,CASSPRTGLVAEAFF
-,TRBV11-1,TRBJ2-7,-,TGTGCCAGCAGCTTAGACTGGAGCGAGCAGTACTTC,CASSLDWSEQYF
-,TRBV7-9,TRBJ2-2,TRBD2,TGTGCCAGCAGCTTAGGCCGACTAGCGGGAGAATACACCGGGGAGCTGTTTTTT,CASSLGRLAGEYTGELFF
-,TRBV20-1,TRBJ2-5,TRBD2,TGCAGTGCTGTGAGCACTAGCGGGGGGACAATGGAGGAGACCCAGTACTTC,CSAVSTSGGTMEETQYF
-,TRBV12-3/TRBV12-4,TRBJ1-2,TRBD1,TGTGCCAGCAGCACCCGGGGACAGGGTGGCTACACCTTC,CASSTRGQGGYTF
-,TRBV9,TRBJ1-2,-,TGTGCCAGCAGCGTAGACGGGTCTATCTATGGCTACACCTTC,CASSVDGSIYGYTF
-,TRBV29-1,TRBJ1-5,TRBD1,TGCAGCGCCCATGGGACAGAACAGACCCAGCATTTT,CSAHGTEQTQHF
few,TRBV27,TRBJ1-5,-,TGTGCCAGCAGTTGGGGGGCGGCGCAGCCCCAGCATTTT,CASSWGAAQPQHF
many,TRBV6-5,TRBJ1-2,TRBD1,TGTGCCAGCAGTACCCGGACAGGGCGCGGCTACACCTTC,CASSTRTGRGYTF
-,TRBV12-3/TRBV12-4,TRBJ1-6,TRBD1,TGTGCCAGCAGTTTTGGCGACAGGGCCTTGGTGGATTCACCCCTCCACTTT,CASSFGDRALVDSPLHF
many,TRBV19,TRBJ1-2,TRBD1,TGTGCCAGTAGTCTACCGGGACAGGACTATGGCTACACCTTC,CASSLPGQDYGYTF
few,TRBV7-9,TRBJ2-5,-,TGTGCCAGCAGCCTCTCCGTAGTGGGGGCCGGGGGAGAGACCCAGTACTTC,CASSLSVVGAGGETQYF
-,TRBV7-3,TRBJ2-7,-,TGTGCCAGCAGCTTAATATCAGGCGGCGAGCAGTACTTC,CASSLISGGEQYF
-,TRBV6-1,TRBJ2-3,TRBD2,TGTGCCAGCAGGCAAGCGGGGGGCACAGATACGCAGTATTTT,CASRQAGGTDTQYF
-,TRBV14,TRBJ1-6,TRBD1,TGTGCCAGCAGCCTCCGGACAGGGCGGTACGGGTCACCCCTCCACTTT,CASSLRTGRYGSPLHF
-,TRBV2,TRBJ1-2,TRBD1,TGTGCCAGCAGTGGGACAGGGACCTATGGCTACACCTTC,CASSGTGTYGYTF
many,TRBV20-1,TRBJ1-1,-,TGCAGTGCTAGAGGATCAGAAGAAGCTTTCTTT,CSARGSEEAFF
-,TRBV11-1,TRBJ1-6,-,TGTGCCAGCAGCGATCCATTTTCTGGGGCCCCCTATAATTCACCCCTCCACTTT,CASSDPFSGAPYNSPLHF
many,TRBV9,TRBJ1-4,-,TGTGCCAGCAGCGCAGCGGACTTGGGCGAAAAACTGTTTTTT,CASSAADLGEKLFF
many,TRBV7-8,TRBJ1-5,-,TGTGCCAGCAGCTTAGCGCTAATCGGGGGTAATCAGCCCCAGCATTTT,CASSLALIGGNQPQHF
-,TRBV9,TRBJ2-5,TRBD2,TGTGCCAGCAGCCCGGGGACTAGCGGGCCTCAGGAGACCCAGTACTTC,CASSPGTSGPQETQYF
-,TRBV9,TRBJ1-1,-,TGTGCCAGCAACCCGGGGGCAGGACTGAACACTGAAGCTTTCTTT,CASNPGAGLNTEAFF
-,TRBV6-5,TRBJ1-5,-,TGTGCCAGCAGTTACGCAGCAGGATTCCTTCCCAATCAGCCCCAGCATTTT,CASSYAAGFLPNQPQHF
many,TRBV20-1,TRBJ2-5,-,TGCAGTGCTAGAGTAGGGGACAAGCAAGAGACCCAGTACTTC,CSARVGDKQETQYF
many,TRBV19,TRBJ2-7,TRBD2,TGTGCCAGTAGTCTTCTAGCGGGAGGCATTGACGAGCAGTACTTC,CASSLLAGGIDEQYF
many,TRBV29-1,TRBJ2-7,TRBD1,TGCAGCGTTGCTGGGACAGGACTTAACGAGCAGTACTTC,CSVAGTGLNEQYF
-,TRBV5-1,TRBJ2-7,TRBD2,TGCGCCAGCAGCCCCGAGCGGGGATCTACCTACGAGCAGTACTTC,CASSPERGSTYEQYF
few,TRBV7-2,TRBJ1-1,-,TGTGCCAGCAGCGAGGACCTCCCGGGTGAAGCTTTCTTT,CASSEDLPGEAFF
-,TRBV25-1,TRBJ1-6,-,TGTGCCAGCAGTGAGTCGGGGAACTCACCCCTCCACTTT,CASSESGNSPLHF
-,TRBV7-2,TRBJ2-7,-,TGTGCCAGCAGCATCCAAAGCGTTAACGAGCAGTACTTC,CASSIQSVNEQYF